This TCR beta chain was captured by sequencing in a study of T cells of healthy individuals. One entry per CDR3 protein results from TCRdb running MiXCR on the 5' RACE reads. The repertoire holds about 96,000 distinct CDR3 sequences, with around 17% as singletons. CDR3 length: 14 amino acids. The V gene end was trimmed by 6 bases and the J gene end by 6 bases; junction bases not matched to a gene: 8. J is TRBJ2-7 and V is TRBV12-3 or TRBV12-4; 10 bases map to TRBD2. The source of this sequence is a human donor in good health. CDR3 nucleotide sequence: TGTGCCAGCAGCCCAAGCGGGAGGGTCGTCGAGCAGTACTTC. As protein: CASSPSGRVVEQYF.